This TCR beta chain was sequenced in a study of T-cell memory formation after mild COVID-19. About the study: The two donors had largely donor-specific TCR clusters.

Germline V gene lookup returns CDR1 SGHKS and CDR2 YYEKEE (reference sequence). With 4 bases removed from V and 8 bases from J, the gap between germline ends came to 12 bases. The CDR3 loop spans 12 amino acids. The TCR alpha and TCR beta cDNA libraries, bearing sample barcodes and UMIs, were generated by 5'RACE using constant-segment primers. Each CDR3 protein gets one entry after TCRdb re-called the 5' RACE reads with MiXCR. The sample carries approximately 490,000 distinct CDR3 sequences, roughly 22% recorded once. Sequences were obtained from PBMCs or a T cell subset sorted from them (not recorded which). The clonotype comes from an adult woman who had mild COVID-19 (a few samples of this study predate the infection). Cell type and time point are not known. The rearrangement uses TRBV5-5 and TRBJ1-1; D uncertain. The CDR3 bases are TGTGCCAGCAGCCCCAGTTGGGAGGAAGCTTTCTTT. Translation gives CASSPSWEEAFF.